This TCR beta chain was retrieved from a study of shared clonotypes between healthy human individuals. Generated by immunoSEQ multiplex PCR, the TCRdb table keeps only in-frame clones and is missing some. The table has roughly 2.4 million clones, around 95% seen once. V shed 5 bases and J shed 0 bases, with 10 bases lying between them. Germline V gene data show CDR1 as MDHEN and CDR2 as SYDVKM. The CDR3 totals 15 residues. With regard to this clone: Other DNA sequences within the sample encode an identical CDR3.

The source is a man between 18 and 35 years old in good health. The sample consisted of naive CD4+ T cells sorted from blood. Subset noted: CD45RA+ positively selected. V and J are TRBV28 and TRBJ1-4; D not resolved. The CDR3: CASSPSGATNEKLFF. The DNA for the CDR3 is TGTGCCAGCAGTCCCTCGGGAGCAACTAATGAAAAACTGTTTTTT.